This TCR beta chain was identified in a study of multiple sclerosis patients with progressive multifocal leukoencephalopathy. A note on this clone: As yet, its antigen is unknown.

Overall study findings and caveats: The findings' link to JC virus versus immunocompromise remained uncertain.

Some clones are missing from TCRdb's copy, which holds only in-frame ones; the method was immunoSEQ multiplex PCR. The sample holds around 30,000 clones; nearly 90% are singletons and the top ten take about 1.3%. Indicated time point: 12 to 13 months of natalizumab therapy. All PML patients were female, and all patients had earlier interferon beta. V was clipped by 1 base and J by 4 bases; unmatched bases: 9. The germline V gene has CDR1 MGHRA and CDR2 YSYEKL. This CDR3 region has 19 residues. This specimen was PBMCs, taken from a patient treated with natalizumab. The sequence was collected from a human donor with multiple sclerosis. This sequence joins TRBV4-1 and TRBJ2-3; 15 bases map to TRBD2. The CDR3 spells CASSQGTSGGAIIADTQYF. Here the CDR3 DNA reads TGCGCCAGCAGCCAAGGGACTAGCGGGGGGGCTATCATAGCAGATACGCAGTATTTT.